Detailed here is one T cell receptor beta chain. The antigen remains undetermined. The record originates from a study of Graves' ophthalmopathy and Graves' hyperthyroidism. Trimming took 2 bases from V and 2 from J; bases not matched to a gene: 4. CDR3 length: 15 amino acids. Germline values: CDR1 SGHTA, CDR2 FQGTGA. Moderate-to-severe activity, with CAS ≥3, NOSPECS ≥4 and duration under 3 months, characterized the donors with ophthalmopathy. The study amplified TCR beta CDR3 regions using RNA transcripts. A first-round RT-PCR used HTBI primers, followed by a second-round multiplex PCR. One entry per CDR3 protein results from TCRdb running MiXCR on the multiplex PCR reads. The table includes roughly 700,000 distinct CDR3 sequences, roughly 40% detected once. Overall study results and limits: Most expanded clonotypes from thyroid (those above 0.001 frequency) were also found in blood.

Sample: peripheral blood. The chain uses TRBV7-3 and TRBJ2-7; 9 bases map to TRBD1. This TCR derives from an adult man with Graves' ophthalmopathy. CDR3 residues: CASSLWGTGPYEQYF. The DNA for the CDR3 is TGTGCCAGCAGCTTATGGGGGACAGGGCCCTACGAGCAGTACTTC.